Listed below are T cell receptor beta chains from one sample, sequenced in a study of regulatory T cells in long-lasting Graves disease. MiXCR was run by TCRdb on the multiplex PCR reads, yielding one entry per CDR3 protein. This sample has 420,000 or so distinct CDR3 sequences; over 15% occur once, and the top ten carry 20% to 25%. These data were also reused for a study on T cells in Graves' hyperthyroidism and ophthalmopathy.

The sample was peripheral blood mononuclear cells (PBMCs), taken at new diagnosis, from a patient treated with antithyroid drugs. The receptor source for this set is a woman aged 18-30 years with Graves disease. The CDR3 runs from the conserved cysteine through the conserved F or W. D genes are given only for firm matches. The size field is filled for only some rows; it gives once, few, many or a size class.

>.|TRBV6-2/TRBV6-3|TRBJ2-7|few
TGTGCCAGCAGTGGGAGCGACCTCAGATACTACGAGCAGTACTTC
CASSGSDLRYYEQYF
>.|TRBV4-3|TRBJ2-1|.
TGCGCCAGCAGCCAAGGGCGGAGTAGCGGCTCCTACAATGAGCAGCTCTTC
CASSQGRSSGSYNEQLF
>TRBD2|TRBV6-1|TRBJ2-2|.
TGTGCCAGCAGTACCCCGGGACTAGCGGGCACCGGGGAGCTGTTTTTT
CASSTPGLAGTGELFF
>.|TRBV12-3/TRBV12-4|TRBJ2-1|many
TGTGCCAGCAGAACGAACGGACCGATACTCTACAATGAGCAGTTCTTC
CASRTNGPILYNEQFF
>TRBD1|TRBV5-4|TRBJ1-2|.
TGTACCAGCATGGGACAGGAGGGGTATGGCTACACCTTC
CTSMGQEGYGYTF
>TRBD1|TRBV7-9|TRBJ2-7|many
TGTGCCAGCAGCCCCCGGGTTCAGGGGGAACCCTACGAGCAGTACTTC
CASSPRVQGEPYEQYF
>.|TRBV7-2|TRBJ2-3|many
TGTGCCAGCAACGATCGGCCCGGGACTGGGACAGATACGCAGTATTTT
CASNDRPGTGTDTQYF
>.|TRBV3-1|TRBJ1-4|many
TGTGCCAGCAGCTTTGGGACATATGAAAAACTGTTTTTT
CASSFGTYEKLFF
>.|TRBV3-1|TRBJ2-4|.
TGTGCCAGCAGCCAATTGGACATTCAGTACTTC
CASSQLDIQYF
>.|TRBV30|TRBJ2-1|few
TGTGCCTGGAGTCGGCTCCCAGGCAATGAGCAGTTCTTC
CAWSRLPGNEQFF
>.|TRBV5-5|TRBJ1-1|few
TGTGCCAGCAGCTTGGACGAGGGATGGACTGAAGCTTTCTTT
CASSLDEGWTEAFF
>TRBD2|TRBV20-1|TRBJ2-3|.
TGCAGTGCTTCGAGGAGTAGCGGGGGGATCCGGGATACGCAGTATTTT
CSASRSSGGIRDTQYF
>TRBD1|TRBV27|TRBJ2-1|few
TGTGCCAGCAGTTTATCGATTTTCCAGGGGGCCCATAATGAGCAGTTCTTC
CASSLSIFQGAHNEQFF
>TRBD1|TRBV11-3|TRBJ2-1|once
TGTGCCAGCAGCCAAGATCGTCAGGGGGCGAGAAATGAGCAGTTCTTC
CASSQDRQGARNEQFF
>.|TRBV7-2|TRBJ2-1|.
TGTGCCAGCAGCTTAGCGCTTCTAGCTATCCCCCCCGAGCAGTTCTTC
CASSLALLAIPPEQFF
>.|TRBV20-1|TRBJ1-2|.
TGCAGTGCTAGAAATCCCAGGGGCTCTGGCTACACCTTC
CSARNPRGSGYTF
>TRBD2|TRBV5-1|TRBJ2-7|few
TGCGCCAGCAGCTTGGGGGGACTAGTAGACGAGCAGTACTTC
CASSLGGLVDEQYF
>.|TRBV29-1|TRBJ1-2|.
TGCAGCGTACAACCCACTATAGGGGGCTACACCTTC
CSVQPTIGGYTF
>.|TRBV5-1|TRBJ1-4|.
TGCGCCAGCAGCTTGGTTTGGGGAGGAACTAATGAAAAACTGTTTTTT
CASSLVWGGTNEKLFF
>.|TRBV6-1|TRBJ2-6|.
TGTGCCAGTTATGGGGGGGCCAACGTCCTGACTTTC
CASYGGANVLTF
>.|TRBV28|TRBJ2-7|many
TGTGCCAGCAGTTTTAGTGTCCTGAAAACCTACGAGCAGTACTTC
CASSFSVLKTYEQYF
>.|TRBV28|TRBJ1-6|once
TGTGCCAGCAGCTTGTTAGGGATTAATTCACCCCTCCACTTT
CASSLLGINSPLHF
>TRBD1|TRBV5-5|TRBJ2-7|few
TGTGCCAGCAGCTTCCTGGACAGGGCCCCCTACGAGCAGTACTTC
CASSFLDRAPYEQYF
>TRBD2|TRBV20-1|TRBJ2-7|.
TGCAGTGTGGCTAGCGGGAGTTACTCCTACGAGCAGTACTTC
CSVASGSYSYEQYF
>.|TRBV11-1|TRBJ2-6|few
TGTGCCAGCAGCTTTACAGGCTATGGAGGGGCCAACGTCCTGACTTTC
CASSFTGYGGANVLTF
>.|TRBV7-2|TRBJ1-6|few
TGTGCCAGCAGTTTACCCCTCCTAGGGGTAGGGTCACCCCTCCACTTT
CASSLPLLGVGSPLHF
>.|TRBV12-3/TRBV12-4|TRBJ1-1|many
TGTGCCAGCAGTTTAGCCGCAGCGGGGACTGAAGCTTTCTTT
CASSLAAAGTEAFF
>.|TRBV7-9|TRBJ1-1|few
TGTGCCAGCAGCTTAAAAGATCTGAACACTGAAGCTTTCTTT
CASSLKDLNTEAFF
>.|TRBV9|TRBJ1-1|many
TGTGCCAGCAGCGTAGGGGGGCGCTTCAACACTGAAGCTTTCTTT
CASSVGGRFNTEAFF
>TRBD2|TRBV6-1|TRBJ2-3|.
TGTGCCAGCAGACGACTAGCGGGAGGGCCGCGGGCCACAGATACGCAGTATTTT
CASRRLAGGPRATDTQYF
>TRBD2|TRBV7-2|TRBJ2-7|many
TGTGCCAGCAGCTTATTTCCAGCGGGAACCTACGAGCAGTACTTC
CASSLFPAGTYEQYF
>TRBD2|TRBV6-1|TRBJ2-1|few
TGTGCCAGCACTATTAGCGGGAGGGCCCGAGGAGGCCCGAGGATCAATGAGCAGTTCTTC
CASTISGRARGGPRINEQFF
>.|TRBV13|TRBJ2-3|many
TGTGCCAGCAGCTTAGGCCGTCGCGGGGCCTTGACAGATACGCAGTATTTT
CASSLGRRGALTDTQYF
>TRBD1|TRBV7-2|TRBJ2-7|few
TGTGCCAGCAGCGACAGGGGGGGTCGCTCCTACGAGCAGTACTTC
CASSDRGGRSYEQYF
>.|TRBV19|TRBJ1-5|once
TGTGCCAGTAGTATGGTCAGGGAGTATCAGCCCCAGCATTTT
CASSMVREYQPQHF
>.|TRBV2|TRBJ2-5|.
TGTGCCAGCAGTGAAGCCCAGGGTTGGGGACGGCCCCAGTACTTC
CASSEAQGWGRPQYF
>.|TRBV10-3|TRBJ2-2|.
TGTGCCATCAGCGAAGACGGGACCCTACTAGCCGGGGAGCTGTTTTTT
CAISEDGTLLAGELFF
>.|TRBV7-2|TRBJ2-1|few
TGTGCCAGCAGCTTAGAGCCGGGGGGCGGGAGTAATGAGCAGTTCTTC
CASSLEPGGGSNEQFF
>.|TRBV19|TRBJ2-7|many
TGTGCCAGTAGGAGGGCCGGGGCAGCCACCTACGAGCAGTACTTC
CASRRAGAATYEQYF
>.|TRBV28|TRBJ2-7|few
TGTGCCAGCAGACCGGGACCTATCTACGAGCAGTACTTC
CASRPGPIYEQYF
>TRBD2|TRBV7-9|TRBJ2-7|once
TGTGCCAGCAGCTTAAGGGCAGCGGGAGAGAACAATGAGCAGTACTTC
CASSLRAAGENNEQYF
>TRBD2|TRBV3-1|TRBJ2-3|many
TGTGCCAGCAGCCGACGTCTAGCGGGAGGTAGTCCAGATACGCAGTATTTT
CASSRRLAGGSPDTQYF
>TRBD2|TRBV30|TRBJ2-1|many
TGTGCCTGGAGAGCGGGAGCTCGCAATGAGCAGTTCTTC
CAWRAGARNEQFF
>.|TRBV5-4|TRBJ2-4|few
TGTGCCAGCAGCGGGGGGTACTCCGGAAACATTCAGTACTTC
CASSGGYSGNIQYF
>TRBD2|TRBV28|TRBJ2-5|many
TGTGCCAGCAGCTCCGGTGGTAGCGGGAGGCAGACCCAGTACTTC
CASSSGGSGRQTQYF
>TRBD1|TRBV7-9|TRBJ1-1|many
TGTGCCAGCAGCAGGTCGGACAGGGGCGGCACTGAAGCTTTCTTT
CASSRSDRGGTEAFF
>.|TRBV10-1|TRBJ2-1|.
TGCGCCAGCAGTACCGGACGGAGCTCCTACAATGAGCAGTTCTTC
CASSTGRSSYNEQFF